The next 3 T cell receptor beta chains were all read from a single sample in a study of T cell responses to AZD1222 COVID-19 vaccine. Data came from immunoSEQ multiplex PCR; TCRdb stores just in-frame clones and leaves some out. Of 150,000 to 200,000 clones listed, 88% are singletons. Sequenced here: peripheral blood, sampled 28 days after the second AZD1222 dose. These receptors all stem from an adult who received the AZD1222 COVID-19 vaccine.

The rearrangement uses TRBV5-1 and TRBJ2-5; 9 bases match TRBD1. CDR1 and CDR2 from the germline V gene are SGHRS and YFSETQ. This CDR3 region has 15 residues. The V and J ends lost 4 bases and 5 bases, in that order; junction bases with no gene match: 9. This chain's CDR3 is CASSDQGTGWETQYF. For the CDR3, the DNA is TGCGCCAGCAGCGACCAGGGGACAGGGTGGGAGACCCAGTACTTC.

The V and J genes are TRBV5-6 and TRBJ2-7; 13 bases agree with TRBD2. With V trimmed by 4 bases and J by 1 base, 8 bases remained unmatched. There are 17 residues in the CDR3. Germline V gene data show CDR1 as SGHDT and CDR2 as YYEEEE. CDR3 nucleotides: TGTGCCAGCAGCGCTAGACTAGCGGGGGGTCTTTCCTACGAGCAGTACTTC. This gives the protein CASSARLAGGLSYEQYF.

This rearrangement joins TRBV6-5 to TRBJ1-2; 8 nucleotides line up with TRBD1. V was clipped by 4 bases and J by 8 bases; unmatched bases: 9. The CDR3 consists of 14 residues. Germline CDR1 reads MNHEY; CDR2 reads SVGAGI. The CDR3 DNA reads as TGTGCCAGCAGTTCACGGACAGGGATGAGGGGCTACACCTTC. Its protein is CASSSRTGMRGYTF.